This record concerns one T cell receptor beta chain sequence. Profiled with immunoSEQ multiplex PCR; TCRdb holds only in-frame clones, not every one. The sample includes 270,000 or so clones, roughly 90% seen only once; the top ten take less than 1%. The data originate from a study of blood T cell repertoires in COVID-19. For the study at large: Samples taken during acute and convalescent COVID-19 were collected in the United States, Italy and Spain.

The CDR3 is 14 amino acids. V shed 0 bases and J 7 bases; nucleotides not matched to a gene: 6. Germline lookup yields CDR1 SNHLY and CDR2 FYNNEI. Sequenced material: peripheral blood. The TCR comes from a woman in her 40s who had recovered from COVID-19. This chain uses TRBV2 with TRBJ2-7, with 7 nucleotides matching TRBD2. The CDR3 coding sequence is TGTGCCAGCAGTGAAGCTACTAGCGCGCGGGAGCAGTACTTC. Its translation is CASSEATSAREQYF.